This TCR beta chain was profiled in a study of vaccination and CD4 T cells after COVID-19. For the study at large: Convalescents were six males and four females, two of them Hispanic. Median time from COVID diagnosis to post-COVID sampling was over 95 days (35 to 161).

This clonotype has a single count. Its antigen is still unknown. Treatment denoted: roughly 11-day PBMC culture with coronavirus spike peptide pools or control peptides (ViraFEST assay). Prior to the COVID-19 pandemic (2011-2018), the unexposed donor's CD4+ T cells were collected. ViraFEST sequenced TCRs after peptide-pool expansion of antigen-specific T cells. Germline V gives CDR1 MDHEN, CDR2 SYDVKM. The CDR3 extends over 16 amino acids. V trimming: 4 bases; J trimming: 6 bases; junction bases outside the gene matches: 14. An Oncomine TCR Beta short-read assay was used to sequence the DNA from cultured CD4+ T cells. Once CD4+ T cells had been cultured, genomic DNA was extracted from them. TCRdb re-analysed the PCR reads in MiXCR, keeping a single row per CDR3 protein. This table has about 6,900 distinct CDR3 sequences, around 34% appearing once.

Sample: CD4+ T cells from blood, cultured in vitro. This TCR derives from a human donor in good health. This chain uses TRBV28 with TRBJ1-1; TRBD1 aligns across 7 bases. In DNA, the CDR3 is TGTGCCAGCAGTTCCCTCCCACGAACAGGGGAACCTGAAGCTTTCTTT. It translates to CASSSLPRTGEPEAFF.